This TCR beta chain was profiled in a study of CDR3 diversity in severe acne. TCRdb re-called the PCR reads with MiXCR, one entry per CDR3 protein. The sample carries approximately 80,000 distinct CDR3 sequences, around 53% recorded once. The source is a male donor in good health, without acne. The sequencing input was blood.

CDR3 amino acids: CASSYGTSGGAGDTGELFF. CDR3 DNA: TGCGCCAGCAGCTACGGGACTAGCGGGGGGGCCGGTGACACCGGGGAGCTGTTTTTT. The V call is TRBV5-1, the J call TRBJ2-2; 16 nucleotides match TRBD2. The length of the CDR3 is 19 residues. Looked up from germline, CDR1 is SGHRS and CDR2 is YFSETQ. With 3 bases clipped from V and 3 bases from J, the junction kept 8 bases outside the gene matches.